The rows below give T cell receptor beta chains drawn from one sample of a study of graft-versus-host responses after intestinal transplantation. TCRdb's table, derived via immunoSEQ multiplex PCR, lists solely in-frame clones and lacks some. The sample includes approximately 71,000 clones, about 90% of them seen just once. These receptors' antigens are unknown. This sample comprised unstimulated CD8+ T cells sorted from spleen or lymph node cells, obtained before intestinal transplant. The source of these receptors is a human donor who received an intestinal transplant. The CDR3 runs from the conserved cysteine through the conserved F or W. A D gene is named only where the DNA matches it firmly. Rows give clone size only sometimes, using once, few, many, or a class for an expanded clone.

J: TRBJ2-2; size: NA; V: TRBV6-5; D: NA; DNA: TGTGCCAGCAGACCCCAGGGGTACACCGGGGAGCTGTTTTTT; CDR3: CASRPQGYTGELFF
J: TRBJ2-2; size: once; V: TRBV7-3; D: TRBD2; DNA: TGTGCCAGCAGCCAGACTCCGGGACTACAGAACACCGGGGAGCTGTTTTTT; CDR3: CASSQTPGLQNTGELFF
J: TRBJ2-2; size: NA; V: TRBV2; D: TRBD2; DNA: TGTGCCAGCAGAGGACTAGCGGGTCGTTTGGGGGAGCTGTTTTTT; CDR3: CASRGLAGRLGELFF
J: TRBJ2-7; size: NA; V: TRBV25-1; D: TRBD1; DNA: TGTGCCAGCAGTGAATGGGAAGGACAGGGCGAGCAGTACTTC; CDR3: CASSEWEGQGEQYF
J: TRBJ1-3; size: NA; V: TRBV4-1; D: NA; DNA: TGCGCCAGCAGCCAAGTTGGCGACAGGACCATATATTTT; CDR3: CASSQVGDRTIYF
J: TRBJ1-1; size: NA; V: TRBV4-1; D: TRBD1; DNA: TGCGCCAGCAGCACCCAGACAGGGTCCGAAGCTTTCTTT; CDR3: CASSTQTGSEAFF
J: TRBJ2-7; size: NA; V: TRBV9; D: TRBD2; DNA: TGTGCCAGCAGCGGCGGGACTAGCGGCTCCTACGAACAGTACTTC; CDR3: CASSGGTSGSYEQYF
J: TRBJ2-1; size: NA; V: TRBV30; D: TRBD2; DNA: TGTGCCTTCACCTACAGCGGGGGGGCCAGAAATGAGCAGTTCTTC; CDR3: CAFTYSGGARNEQFF
J: TRBJ2-5; size: NA; V: TRBV2; D: TRBD2; DNA: TGTGCCAGCAGTGAAAGCGGGAGGGCCGGCGGAAAGACCCAGTACTTC; CDR3: CASSESGRAGGKTQYF
J: TRBJ2-7; size: NA; V: TRBV6-5; D: NA; DNA: TGTGCCAGCAGACCAGGGGGGCTTGAGGAGCAGTACTTC; CDR3: CASRPGGLEEQYF
J: TRBJ1-1; size: NA; V: TRBV4-1; D: TRBD1; DNA: TGCGCCAGCAGCTCGGACAGGGAGGGGGCCCCGTGGACTGAAGCTTTCTTT; CDR3: CASSSDREGAPWTEAFF
J: TRBJ2-7; size: few; V: TRBV5-6; D: NA; DNA: TGTGCCAGCACCCAAACAGGGACCGAGCAGTACTTC; CDR3: CASTQTGTEQYF
J: TRBJ2-7; size: few; V: TRBV7-5; D: NA; DNA: TGTGCCAGAGCTAGCCCCGGACTCAGAAACGAGCAGTACTTC; CDR3: CARASPGLRNEQYF
J: TRBJ2-6; size: NA; V: TRBV7-6; D: NA; DNA: TGTGCCAGCAGCTTAGGAGGGACTGGGGCCAACGTCCTGACTTTC; CDR3: CASSLGGTGANVLTF
J: TRBJ2-7; size: once; V: TRBV4-2; D: TRBD2; DNA: TGTGCCAGCAGCCAGGCTGTCTTTCAGCGGGGCTACTACGAGCAGTACTTC; CDR3: CASSQAVFQRGYYEQYF
J: TRBJ1-2; size: NA; V: TRBV5-4; D: NA; DNA: TGTGCCAGCAGCCCTGGAACAGGGAAAGGCTACACCTTC; CDR3: CASSPGTGKGYTF
J: TRBJ1-1; size: once; V: TRBV30; D: NA; DNA: TGTGCCTGGACTCGGGGGAGCGCTGAAGCTTTCTTT; CDR3: CAWTRGSAEAFF
J: TRBJ2-7; size: NA; V: TRBV28; D: NA; DNA: TGTGCCAGCAGTTTAGGGGCGACAGCGACCTACGAGCAGTACTTC; CDR3: CASSLGATATYEQYF
J: TRBJ1-1; size: NA; V: TRBV6-1; D: NA; DNA: TGTGCCAGCAGTGAAGCGTGGACAGCGTTCAACACTGAAGCTTTCTTT; CDR3: CASSEAWTAFNTEAFF
J: TRBJ1-5; size: NA; V: TRBV28; D: TRBD1; DNA: TGTGCCAGCAGTTTCGTAGGCAGGGGGGCGAATCAGCCCCAGCATTTT; CDR3: CASSFVGRGANQPQHF
J: TRBJ1-1; size: NA; V: TRBV6-5; D: NA; DNA: TGTGCCAGCAGGCGGGGGACTGAAGCTTTCTTT; CDR3: CASRRGTEAFF
J: TRBJ2-7; size: NA; V: TRBV7-8; D: NA; DNA: TGTGCCAGCAGCCCGGACAGAACCTACGAGCAGTACTTC; CDR3: CASSPDRTYEQYF